The entry below gives a single TCR beta chain sequence along with its context. Out of less than 12 ml of fresh peripheral blood came the PBMCs. In germline, CDR1 is KGHSH, CDR2 LQKENI. V was clipped by 3 bases and J by 1 base, with 16 bases between them. The CDR3 is 16 amino acids. There were TCR beta CDR3 regions amplified from RNA transcripts. HTBI primers were used for first-round RT-PCR of the TCR CDR3. One entry per CDR3 protein, called by TCRdb with MiXCR from the multiplex PCR reads. The sample carries roughly 720,000 distinct CDR3 sequences, 15% to 20% recorded once. These data come from a study of T cells in Graves' hyperthyroidism and ophthalmopathy.

The chain recombines TRBV18 with TRBJ2-7; the D gene is possibly TRBD1 (5 bases). Sequencing used blood. This sequence originates from a man in his forties or fifties with Graves' hyperthyroidism. The CDR3: CASSPPNGAISYEQYF. The CDR3 nucleotides read TGTGCCAGCTCACCCCCCAATGGGGCAATATCCTACGAGCAGTACTTC.